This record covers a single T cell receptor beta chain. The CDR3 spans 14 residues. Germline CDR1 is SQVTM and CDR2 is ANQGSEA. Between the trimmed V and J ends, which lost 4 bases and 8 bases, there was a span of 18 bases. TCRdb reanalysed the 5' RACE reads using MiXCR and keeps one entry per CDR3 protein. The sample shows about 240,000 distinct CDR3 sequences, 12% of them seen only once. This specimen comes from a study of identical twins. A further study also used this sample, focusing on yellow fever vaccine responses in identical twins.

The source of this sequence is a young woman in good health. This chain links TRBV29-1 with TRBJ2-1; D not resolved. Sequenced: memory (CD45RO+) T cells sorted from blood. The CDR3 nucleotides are TGCAGCGTTGCCTCTACAGTTACCGGCGATGAGCAGTTCTTC. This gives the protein CSVASTVTGDEQFF.